These T cell receptor beta chains were read from a single sample in a study of blood T cells in healthy people across ages. One entry per CDR3 protein results from TCRdb running MiXCR on the 5' RACE reads. The sample holds 800,000 to 950,000 distinct CDR3 sequences, roughly 35% seen once. The sequencing sample was made of blood. The source of these receptors is a young man in good health. Both conserved end residues are part of each CDR3. Fields, in order: D gene, clone size, CDR3 length, J gene, V gene, CDR3 protein, CDR3 DNA. The D gene is left open where the match is weak. Clone size is not always given. Where it is, it says once, few, many or a class for expanded clones.

- - 15 TRBJ2-7 TRBV5-1 CASSLIGKHSYEQYF TGCGCCAGCAGCTTAATCGGGAAACACTCCTACGAGCAGTACTTC
- - 14 TRBJ1-4 TRBV20-1 CSARDRSGGEKLFF TGCAGTGCTAGAGACAGGAGCGGCGGTGAAAAACTGTTTTTT
- - 13 TRBJ2-1 TRBV2 CASRGDGGNEQFF TGTGCCAGCAGAGGGGATGGCGGAAATGAGCAGTTCTTC
- - 14 TRBJ1-1 TRBV19 CASSINSMNTEAFF TGTGCCAGTAGTATCAATAGTATGAACACTGAAGCTTTCTTT
TRBD2 - 17 TRBJ2-3 TRBV20-1 CSARGPTSGRNTDTQYF TGCAGTGCTAGAGGACCAACTAGCGGGCGAAACACAGATACGCAGTATTTT
- few 15 TRBJ1-6 TRBV7-3 CASSQTGAYNSPLHF TGTGCCAGCAGCCAAACAGGCGCCTATAATTCACCCCTCCACTTT
- many 16 TRBJ2-1 TRBV12-3/TRBV12-4 CASSLAVGRSYNEQFF TGTGCCAGCAGTCTCGCGGTCGGACGCTCCTACAATGAGCAGTTCTTC
TRBD1 - 15 TRBJ2-1 TRBV12-3/TRBV12-4 CASSKDRGLGVEQFF TGTGCCAGCAGTAAAGACAGGGGTCTTGGAGTTGAGCAGTTCTTC
- many 17 TRBJ2-3 TRBV4-2 CASSQEIRIGGEDTQYF TGTGCCAGCAGCCAAGAAATCCGTATTGGAGGAGAAGATACGCAGTATTTT
- - 14 TRBJ2-1 TRBV7-2 CASRSRQSYNEQFF TGTGCCAGCAGAAGTAGACAGAGCTACAATGAGCAGTTCTTC
- - 12 TRBJ2-5 TRBV2 CASTPVLETQYF TGTGCCAGCACCCCCGTTTTGGAGACCCAGTACTTC
- once 15 TRBJ2-7 TRBV4-2 CASSQDLRTDYEQYF TGTGCCAGCAGCCAAGATCTTAGGACAGACTACGAGCAGTACTTC
- - 14 TRBJ1-2 TRBV27 CASRGSDRTYGYTF TGTGCCAGCAGGGGATCAGACCGCACCTATGGCTACACCTTC
- many 12 TRBJ2-7 TRBV7-3 CASSLRPTEQYF TGTGCCAGCAGCTTAAGACCCACCGAGCAGTACTTC
TRBD2 - 17 TRBJ2-1 TRBV10-3 CAISDRGLAGRNWVQFF TGTGCCATCAGTGATAGGGGACTAGCGGGGCGTAACTGGGTGCAGTTCTTC
TRBD1 many 16 TRBJ2-3 TRBV20-1 CSARDLDRAPSDTQYF TGCAGTGCTAGAGACCTGGACAGGGCGCCCTCAGATACGCAGTATTTT
- - 15 TRBJ2-1 TRBV7-9 CASSPPPEAYNEQFF TGTGCCAGCAGCCCGCCCCCGGAGGCCTACAATGAGCAGTTCTTC
TRBD1 - 15 TRBJ2-5 TRBV6-2/TRBV6-3 CASSYDREGQETQYF TGTGCCAGCAGTTACGACAGGGAAGGGCAAGAGACCCAGTACTTC
- few 14 TRBJ2-2 TRBV7-2 CASSLTPNTGELFF TGTGCCAGCAGCTTAACGCCCAACACCGGGGAGCTGTTTTTT
- - 13 TRBJ1-1 TRBV29-1 CSALDGDGTEAFF TGCAGCGCCCTAGACGGGGACGGCACTGAAGCTTTCTTT
- many 15 TRBJ2-1 TRBV12-3/TRBV12-4 CASSPLGGASNEQFF TGTGCCAGCAGTCCCCTCGGGGGCGCTTCCAATGAGCAGTTCTTC
- - 18 TRBJ2-6 TRBV19 CASSDLGIQRSGANVLTF TGTGCCAGTAGCGACCTAGGAATACAGAGGTCTGGGGCCAACGTCCTGACTTTC
- few 15 TRBJ1-1 TRBV20-1 CSAGQGLRALSEAFF TGCAGTGCCGGACAAGGCCTACGAGCTCTATCTGAAGCTTTCTTT
- once 12 TRBJ1-1 TRBV12-3/TRBV12-4 CASSLVADEAFF TGTGCCAGCAGTTTGGTGGCAGATGAAGCTTTCTTT
- - 13 TRBJ2-2 TRBV4-3 CASSQVASGELFF TGCGCCAGCAGCCAGGTAGCATCCGGGGAGCTGTTTTTT
- few 13 TRBJ2-7 TRBV6-2/TRBV6-3 CASRADGTYEQYF TGTGCCAGCAGAGCGGACGGCACCTACGAGCAGTACTTC
- - 17 TRBJ2-6 TRBV20-1 CSARDTGGVTRANVLTF TGCAGTGCTAGAGATACGGGCGGGGTAACGAGGGCCAACGTCCTGACTTTC
TRBD2 - 15 TRBJ2-7 TRBV20-1 CSASRTSGHSYEQYF TGCAGTGCTTCCCGGACTAGCGGGCACTCCTACGAGCAGTACTTC
- few 11 TRBJ1-6 TRBV6-2/TRBV6-3 CASSRTGPLHF TGTGCCAGCAGCAGGACGGGACCCCTCCACTTT
- many 14 TRBJ2-1 TRBV29-1 CSVETGNRGNEQFF TGCAGCGTGGAAACAGGGAATCGGGGCAATGAGCAGTTCTTC
- - 16 TRBJ1-2 TRBV6-4 CASSDSERQGTYGYTF TGTGCCAGCAGTGACTCGGAGCGCCAGGGAACCTATGGCTACACCTTC
TRBD1 few 15 TRBJ2-2 TRBV20-1 CSARDRERPTGELFF TGCAGTGCTAGGGACAGGGAAAGGCCCACCGGGGAGCTGTTTTTT
- - 16 TRBJ1-2 TRBV4-3 CASSQDRSGRKDGYTF TGCGCCAGCAGCCAAGATCGTTCGGGGAGGAAAGATGGCTACACCTTC
- once 13 TRBJ2-7 TRBV23-1 CASKLGHYYEQYF TGCGCCAGCAAACTGGGACACTACTACGAGCAGTACTTC
- many 15 TRBJ2-7 TRBV12-3/TRBV12-4 CASSPTESSPYEQYF TGTGCCAGCAGCCCGACAGAAAGCTCTCCCTACGAGCAGTACTTC
- - 12 TRBJ1-1 TRBV29-1 CSVTDSNTEAFF TGCAGCGTTACAGACTCGAACACTGAAGCTTTCTTT
- many 12 TRBJ2-7 TRBV7-2 CASSLGANEQYF TGTGCCAGCAGCTTAGGGGCAAACGAGCAGTACTTC
- - 10 TRBJ1-1 TRBV20-1 CSARVDEAFF TGCAGTGCTAGAGTGGATGAAGCTTTCTTT
- - 13 TRBJ2-7 TRBV20-1 CSAGGGNSDTQYF TGCAGTGCTGGGGGGGGCAATAGTGACACCCAGTACTTC
- many 13 TRBJ2-7 TRBV4-3 CASSPTGTYEQYF TGCGCCAGCAGCCCGACTGGGACGTACGAGCAGTACTTC